This TCR beta chain is from a study of blood T cells in healthy people across ages. The CDR3 covers 16 residues. Germline V gives CDR1 LGHNA, CDR2 YSLEER. Trimming at V came to 1 base and at J to 5 bases, leaving 7 bases not matched to a gene. A J-beta primer mix and a sample-barcoded 5' primer were used in a second PCR of about 7 to 11 cycles. TCRdb fed the 5' RACE reads into MiXCR, producing one record per CDR3 protein. This table has fewer than 800,000 distinct CDR3 sequences, 20% to 25% appearing once. This clonotype was picked up a small number of times. This same sample was also part of a study on T cells of mothers and their children.

Sequencing was performed on blood. The sequence was obtained from a boy between 10 and 17 years old in good health. V is TRBV4-3 and J is TRBJ2-3; 9 bases fit TRBD2. CDR3 in amino acids: CASSQANEAGGDTQYF. The CDR3 nucleotides read TGCGCCAGCAGCCAAGCGAATGAAGCGGGGGGAGATACGCAGTATTTT.